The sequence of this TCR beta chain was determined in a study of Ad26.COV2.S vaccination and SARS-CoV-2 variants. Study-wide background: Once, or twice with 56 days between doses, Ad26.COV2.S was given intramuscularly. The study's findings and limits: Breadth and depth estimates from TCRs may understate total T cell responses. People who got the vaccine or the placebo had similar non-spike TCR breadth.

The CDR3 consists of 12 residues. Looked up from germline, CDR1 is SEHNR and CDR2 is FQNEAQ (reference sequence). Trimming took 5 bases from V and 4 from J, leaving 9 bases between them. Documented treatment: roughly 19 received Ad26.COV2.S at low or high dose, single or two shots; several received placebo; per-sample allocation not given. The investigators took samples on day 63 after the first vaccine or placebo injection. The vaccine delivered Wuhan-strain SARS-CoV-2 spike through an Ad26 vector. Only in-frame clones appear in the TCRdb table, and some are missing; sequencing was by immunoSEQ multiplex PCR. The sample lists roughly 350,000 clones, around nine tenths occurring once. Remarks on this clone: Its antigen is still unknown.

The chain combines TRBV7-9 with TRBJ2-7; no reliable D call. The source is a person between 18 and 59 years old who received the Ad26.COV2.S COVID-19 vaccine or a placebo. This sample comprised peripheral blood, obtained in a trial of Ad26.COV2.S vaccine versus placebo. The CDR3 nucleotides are TGTGCCAGCAGCAAAACCGGGTACGAGCAGTACTTC. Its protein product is CASSKTGYEQYF. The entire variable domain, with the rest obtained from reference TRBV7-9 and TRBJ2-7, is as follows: DTGVSQNPRHKITKRGQNVTFRCDPISEHNRLYWYRQTLGQGPEFLTYFQNEAQLEKSRLLSDRFSAERPKGSFSTLEIQRTEQGDSAMYLCASSKTGYEQYFGPGTRLTVT.